The text below deals with one TCR beta chain. Antigen unknown. Together with a sample-barcoded 5' primer, a J-beta primer mix was included in a second PCR lasting roughly 6 to 12 cycles. Each CDR3 protein gets one entry after TCRdb re-called the 5' RACE reads with MiXCR. The data show hundreds of thousands of distinct CDR3 sequences, around 48% seen once. The donors, aged about 6 to 95, were healthy Caucasians from Russia. Researchers isolated at least 6.5 million PBMCs per sample. This record belongs to a study of blood T cells in healthy people across ages. Study overall: Researchers report that template switching captured about one barcoded beta molecule per two T cells.

Points from the study as a whole: Comparison with aged donors showed that long-lived donors had more naive CD4+ cells and higher diversity.

This CDR3 is 14 amino acids long. V dropped 6 bases and J dropped 5; count of bases not matched to a gene: 8. Germline V gene data show CDR1 as LNHNV and CDR2 as YYDKDF (reference sequence). Sequenced material: blood. The sequence derives from a man aged 25-45 years in good health. The chain recombines TRBV15 with TRBJ2-3; 7 nucleotides match TRBD2. Written as DNA, the CDR3 is TGTGCCACCAGGACAAGCGGGGAAATAGATACGCAGTATTTT. Translation: CATRTSGEIDTQYF.